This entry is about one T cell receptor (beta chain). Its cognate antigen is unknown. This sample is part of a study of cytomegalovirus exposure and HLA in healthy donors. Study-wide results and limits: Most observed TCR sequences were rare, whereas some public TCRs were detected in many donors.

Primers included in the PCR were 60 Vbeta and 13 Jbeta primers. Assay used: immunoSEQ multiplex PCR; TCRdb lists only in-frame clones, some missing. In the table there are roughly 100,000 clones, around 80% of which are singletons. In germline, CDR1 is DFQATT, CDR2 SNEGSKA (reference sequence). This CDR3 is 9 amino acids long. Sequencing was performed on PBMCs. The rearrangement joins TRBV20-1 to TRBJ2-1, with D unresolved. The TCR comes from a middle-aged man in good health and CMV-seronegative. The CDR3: CTLFNEQFF. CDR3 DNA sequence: TGCACCCTGTTCAATGAGCAGTTCTTC.